This T cell receptor beta chain was sequenced for a study of blood T cell repertoires in COVID-19. Turning to the study itself: COVID-19 samples from acute and convalescent phases originated in the United States, Italy and Spain. T cells, B-cell-depleted T cells, or PBMCs provided the cDNA or gDNA that served as material.

This CDR3 has 18 amino acids. Looked up from germline, CDR1 is SGDLS and CDR2 is YYNGEE. V was pared by 0 bases and J by 9 bases, with 13 bases of the junction left unmatched. Per the original methods: How many nucleated cells were present was estimated from reference gene primer amplification. The assay was immunoSEQ multiplex PCR, and TCRdb's table has in-frame clones only and misses some. The D gene and trimming were derived from the DNA, and the V and J assignments and clone size from that table. The table has 95,000 to 100,000 clones, 92% seen once. Sequences were obtained from peripheral blood. This clonotype originated in a man between 45 and 60 years old with active COVID-19. The chain employs TRBV9 and TRBJ2-1; TRBD2 agrees at 12 bases. DNA for the CDR3: TGTGCCAGCAGCGTAGCGGCGCTTACTAGCGGGAGGCAGGGTGAGCAGTTCTTC. Amino acid sequence: CASSVAALTSGRQGEQFF.